This TCR beta chain is from a study of shared clonotypes between healthy human individuals. Notes on the study in general: Clonotypes which were not shared had lower generation probabilities than clonotypes that all four donors shared. Inspection by rarefaction showed sorted-subset sequencing to be incomplete despite large depth.

As originally analysed: Filtering differed for immunoSEQ, which gave only junction sequences without quality scores. Some clones are missing from TCRdb's copy, which holds only in-frame ones; the method was immunoSEQ multiplex PCR. V, J and clone size derive from that table, while D and trimming were established from the DNA sequence. In the table there are some 1,600,000 clones, around 98% of which are singletons. Trimming took 6 bases from V and 0 from J, leaving 9 bases between them. Germline V lookup: CDR1 MNHNS, CDR2 SASEGT. The CDR3 extends over 13 amino acids. A note on this clone: Antigen: not known. In the same sample, other DNA sequences code for this CDR3.

J is TRBJ2-7 and V is TRBV6-1; no definite D call. The sequence was obtained from a man in his thirties or forties in good health. The sequenced sample was naive CD4+ T cells sorted from blood. Subset noted: CD45RA+ positively selected. The CDR3 loop reads CASRGSSSYEQYF. CDR3 DNA: TGTGCCAGCAGAGGTTCGAGCTCCTACGAGCAGTACTTC.